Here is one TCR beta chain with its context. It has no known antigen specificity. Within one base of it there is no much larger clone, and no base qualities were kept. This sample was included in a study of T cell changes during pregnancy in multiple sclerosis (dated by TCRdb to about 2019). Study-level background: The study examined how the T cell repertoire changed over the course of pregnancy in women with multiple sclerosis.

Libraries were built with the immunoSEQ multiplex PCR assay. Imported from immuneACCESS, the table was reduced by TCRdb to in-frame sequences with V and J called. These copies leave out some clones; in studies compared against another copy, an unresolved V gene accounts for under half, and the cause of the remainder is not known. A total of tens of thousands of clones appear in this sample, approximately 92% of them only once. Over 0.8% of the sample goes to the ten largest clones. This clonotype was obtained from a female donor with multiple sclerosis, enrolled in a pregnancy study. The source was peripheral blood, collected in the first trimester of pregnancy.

The CDR3 region reads CASSFTTGGNYGYTF. In nucleotides, the sequence is TGTGCCAGCAGCTTTACGACAGGGGGCAACTATGGCTACACCTTC. Recombination joined TRBV7-9 with TRBJ1-2; 10 central bases correspond to TRBD1. The CDR3 holds 15 amino acids from the cysteine to the phenylalanine. The sequence is cut down to CDR3 DNA, 45 bases in frame from base 1. Germline trimming amounts to 3 bases on V and 2 bases on J, with 3 as the count of junction bases outside the gene matches. From a lookup of the germline V gene (reference sequence), CDR1 and CDR2 are SEHNR and FQNEAQ.